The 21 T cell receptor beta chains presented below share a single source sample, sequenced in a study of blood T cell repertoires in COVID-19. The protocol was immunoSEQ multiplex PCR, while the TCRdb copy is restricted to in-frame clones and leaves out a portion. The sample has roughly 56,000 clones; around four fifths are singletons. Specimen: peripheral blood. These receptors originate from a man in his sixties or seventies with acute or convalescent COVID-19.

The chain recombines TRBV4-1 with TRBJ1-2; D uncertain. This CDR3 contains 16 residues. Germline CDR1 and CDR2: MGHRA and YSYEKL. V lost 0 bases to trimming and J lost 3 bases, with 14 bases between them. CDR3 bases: TGCGCCAGCAGCCAAGAGGGGTGGGGAGGAGACTATGGCTACACCTTC. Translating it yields CASSQEGWGGDYGYTF.

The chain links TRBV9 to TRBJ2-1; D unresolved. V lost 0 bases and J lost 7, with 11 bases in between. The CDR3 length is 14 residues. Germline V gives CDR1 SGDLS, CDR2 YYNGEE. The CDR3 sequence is CASSVGSSQNEQFF. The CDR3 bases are TGTGCCAGCAGCGTAGGGAGCAGCCAGAATGAGCAGTTCTTC.

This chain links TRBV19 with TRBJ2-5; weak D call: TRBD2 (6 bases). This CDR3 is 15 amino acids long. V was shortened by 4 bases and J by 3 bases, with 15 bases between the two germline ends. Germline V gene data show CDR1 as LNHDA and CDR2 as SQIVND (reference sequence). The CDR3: CASSSPNGGKETQYF. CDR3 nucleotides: TGTGCCAGTAGTAGCCCCAACGGAGGGAAAGAGACCCAGTACTTC.

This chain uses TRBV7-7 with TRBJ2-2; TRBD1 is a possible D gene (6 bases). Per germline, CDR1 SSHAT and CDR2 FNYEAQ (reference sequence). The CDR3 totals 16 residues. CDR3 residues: CASRGSTGSNTGELFF. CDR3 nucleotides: TGTGCTAGTAGGGGGTCCACAGGGTCGAACACCGGGGAGCTGTTTTTT. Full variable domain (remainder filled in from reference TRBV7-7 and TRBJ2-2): GAGVSQSPRYKVTKRGQDVTLRCDPISSHATLYWYQQALGQGPEFLTYFNYEAQPDKSGLPSDRFSAERPEGSISTLTIQRTEQRDSAMYRCASRGSTGSNTGELFFGEGSRLTVL.

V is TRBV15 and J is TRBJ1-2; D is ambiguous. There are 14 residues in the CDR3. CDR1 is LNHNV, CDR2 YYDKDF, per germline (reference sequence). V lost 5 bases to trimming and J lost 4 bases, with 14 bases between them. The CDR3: CATSEGGGSYGYTF. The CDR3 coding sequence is TGTGCCACCAGCGAGGGCGGTGGTAGCTATGGCTACACCTTC.

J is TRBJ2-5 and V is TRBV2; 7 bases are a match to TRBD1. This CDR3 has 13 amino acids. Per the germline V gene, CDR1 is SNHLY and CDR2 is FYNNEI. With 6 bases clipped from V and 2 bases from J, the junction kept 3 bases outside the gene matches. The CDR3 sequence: CASSGTVQETQYF. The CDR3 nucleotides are TGTGCCAGCAGCGGGACAGTTCAAGAGACCCAGTACTTC. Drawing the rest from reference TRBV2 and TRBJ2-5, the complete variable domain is EPEVTQTPSHQVTQMGQEVILRCVPISNHLYFYWYRQILGQKVEFLVSFYNNEISEKSEIFDDQFSVERPDGSNFTLKIRSTKLEDSAMYFCASSGTVQETQYFGPGTRLLVL.

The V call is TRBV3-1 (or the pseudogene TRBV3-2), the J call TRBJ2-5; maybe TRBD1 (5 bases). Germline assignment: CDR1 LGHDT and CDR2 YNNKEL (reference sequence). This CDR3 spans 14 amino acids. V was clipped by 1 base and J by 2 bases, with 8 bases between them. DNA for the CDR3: TGTGCCAGCAGCCAAGTGGGGCTTCAAGAGACCCAGTACTTC. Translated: CASSQVGLQETQYF.

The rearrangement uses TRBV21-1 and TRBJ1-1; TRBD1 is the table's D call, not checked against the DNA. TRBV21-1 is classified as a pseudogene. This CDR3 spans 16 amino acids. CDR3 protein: CASRSLTGTVNTEAFF. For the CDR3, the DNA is TGTGCCAGCAGGAGTCTAACAGGGACGGTGAACACTGAAGCTTTCTTT.

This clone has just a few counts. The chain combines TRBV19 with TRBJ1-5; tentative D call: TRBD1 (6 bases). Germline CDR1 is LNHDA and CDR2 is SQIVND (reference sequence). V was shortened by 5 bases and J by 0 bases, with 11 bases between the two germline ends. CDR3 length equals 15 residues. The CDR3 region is CASSVGTFSNQPQHF. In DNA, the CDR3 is TGTGCCAGTAGTGTCGGGACATTTAGCAATCAGCCCCAGCATTTT.

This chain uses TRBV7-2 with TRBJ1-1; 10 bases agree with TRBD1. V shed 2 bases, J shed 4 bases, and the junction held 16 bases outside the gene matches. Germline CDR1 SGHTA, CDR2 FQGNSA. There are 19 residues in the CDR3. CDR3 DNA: TGTGCCAGCAGCTTACACGGCGGGGACAGGGGAGGCAGAGGCACTGAAGCTTTCTTT. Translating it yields CASSLHGGDRGGRGTEAFF.

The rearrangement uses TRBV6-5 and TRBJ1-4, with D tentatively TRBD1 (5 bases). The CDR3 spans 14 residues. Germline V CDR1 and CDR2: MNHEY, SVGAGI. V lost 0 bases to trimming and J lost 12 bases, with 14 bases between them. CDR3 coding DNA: TGTGCCAGCAGTTACTCGAGGGGACTGGGGGAACTGTTTTTT. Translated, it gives CASSYSRGLGELFF.

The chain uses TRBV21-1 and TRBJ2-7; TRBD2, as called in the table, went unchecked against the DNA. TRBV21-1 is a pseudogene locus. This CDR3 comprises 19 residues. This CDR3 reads CASSSHRGLAGEIHYEQYF. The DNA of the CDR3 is TGTGCCAGCAGCAGCCACCGAGGACTAGCGGGTGAAATACACTACGAGCAGTACTTC.

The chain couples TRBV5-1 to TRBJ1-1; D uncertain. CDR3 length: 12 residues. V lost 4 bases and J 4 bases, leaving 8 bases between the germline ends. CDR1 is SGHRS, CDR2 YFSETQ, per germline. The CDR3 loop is CASSTGATEAFF. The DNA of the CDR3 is TGCGCCAGCAGCACTGGTGCCACTGAAGCTTTCTTT.

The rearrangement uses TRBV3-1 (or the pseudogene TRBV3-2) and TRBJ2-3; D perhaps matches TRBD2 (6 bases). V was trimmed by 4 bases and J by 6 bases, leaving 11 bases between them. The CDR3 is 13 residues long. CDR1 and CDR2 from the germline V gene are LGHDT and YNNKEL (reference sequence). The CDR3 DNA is TGTGCCAGCAGCCGGAGGGGATTGGATACGCAGTATTTT. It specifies CASSRRGLDTQYF.

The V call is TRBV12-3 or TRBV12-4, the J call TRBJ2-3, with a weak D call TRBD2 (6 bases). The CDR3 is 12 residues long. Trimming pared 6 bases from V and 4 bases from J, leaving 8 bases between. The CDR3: CASSLAPDTQYF. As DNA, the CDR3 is TGTGCCAGCAGCCTAGCGCCAGATACGCAGTATTTT.

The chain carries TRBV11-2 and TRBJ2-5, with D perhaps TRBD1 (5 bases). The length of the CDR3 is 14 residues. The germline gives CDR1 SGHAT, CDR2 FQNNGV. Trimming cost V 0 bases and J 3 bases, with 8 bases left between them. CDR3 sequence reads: CASSLDRAEETQYF. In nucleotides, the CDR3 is TGTGCCAGCAGCTTAGACAGGGCCGAAGAGACCCAGTACTTC.

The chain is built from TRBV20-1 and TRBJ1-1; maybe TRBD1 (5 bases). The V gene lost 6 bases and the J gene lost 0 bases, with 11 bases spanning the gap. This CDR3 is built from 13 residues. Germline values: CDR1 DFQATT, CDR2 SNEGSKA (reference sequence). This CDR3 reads CSASGHMNTEAFF. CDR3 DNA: TGCAGTGCCAGTGGACACATGAACACTGAAGCTTTCTTT.

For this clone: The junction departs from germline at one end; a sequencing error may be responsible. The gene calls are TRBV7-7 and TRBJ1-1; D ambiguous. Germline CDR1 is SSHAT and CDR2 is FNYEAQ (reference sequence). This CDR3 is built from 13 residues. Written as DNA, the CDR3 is TGTGCTAGCAGCTTGCGGAGAAACACTGAAGCTTTCTTT. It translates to CASSLRRNTEAFF.

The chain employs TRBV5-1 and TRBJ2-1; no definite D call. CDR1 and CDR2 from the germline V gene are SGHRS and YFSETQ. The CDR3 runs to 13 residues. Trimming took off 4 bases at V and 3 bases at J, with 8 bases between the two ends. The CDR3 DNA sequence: TGCGCCAGCAGCGTAGACAACTACAATGAGCAGTTCTTC. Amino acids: CASSVDNYNEQFF.

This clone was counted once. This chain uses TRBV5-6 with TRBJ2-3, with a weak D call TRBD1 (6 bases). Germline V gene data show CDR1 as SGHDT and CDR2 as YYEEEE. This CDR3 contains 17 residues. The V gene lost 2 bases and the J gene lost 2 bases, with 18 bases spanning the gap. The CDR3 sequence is CASSFAQGPEITDTQYF. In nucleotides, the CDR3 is TGTGCCAGCAGCTTTGCCCAGGGGCCGGAGATCACAGATACGCAGTATTTT.

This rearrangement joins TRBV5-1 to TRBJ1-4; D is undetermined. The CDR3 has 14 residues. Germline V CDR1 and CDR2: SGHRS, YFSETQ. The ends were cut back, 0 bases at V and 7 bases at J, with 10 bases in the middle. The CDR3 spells CASSLGGSREKLFF. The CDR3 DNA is TGCGCCAGCAGCTTGGGAGGCAGCCGTGAAAAACTGTTTTTT. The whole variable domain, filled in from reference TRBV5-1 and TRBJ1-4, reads KAGVTQTPRYLIKTRGQQVTLSCSPISGHRSVSWYQQTPGQGLQFLFEYFSETQRNKGNFPGRFSGRQFSNSRSEMNVSTLELGDSALYLCASSLGGSREKLFFGSGTQLSVL.